This is a list of T cell receptor beta chains from one sample in a study of CD8+CD57+ T cells in acquired aplastic anemia. Via MiXCR, TCRdb re-called the reads, giving one row per CDR3 protein. Altogether hundreds of thousands of distinct CDR3 sequences are present, roughly a third being singletons, with the ten largest covering under 0.95%. Sequenced: sorted CD4+, CD8+, or CD8+CD57+ T cells (not recorded which) from PBMCs. The source is a human donor with aplastic anemia. Both conserved end residues are part of each CDR3. A D gene is named only where the DNA matches it firmly. Clone size appears in some rows only: once, few, many, or a class for an expanded clone.

clone_size,cdr3_length,d_call,v_call,j_call,cdr3_nt,cdr3_aa
many,12,-,TRBV7-3,TRBJ1-4,TGTGCCAGCAGTTCGGGAGGTGAAAAACTGTTTTTT,CASSSGGEKLFF
-,17,TRBD1,TRBV2,TRBJ1-1,TGTGCCAGCAGTTGGGACAGGTGGACCACGATGAACACTGAAGCTTTCTTT,CASSWDRWTTMNTEAFF
-,15,-,TRBV19,TRBJ1-1,TGTGCCAGTAGCTACACACAGAGCCTGAACACTGAAGCTTTCTTT,CASSYTQSLNTEAFF
-,13,TRBD1,TRBV25-1,TRBJ2-7,TGTGCCAGCAGCCGTGAACAGGGGGACGAGCAGTACTTC,CASSREQGDEQYF
few,13,-,TRBV7-2,TRBJ1-1,TGTGCCAGCAGCCCTCCCCATTACACTGAAGCTTTCTTT,CASSPPHYTEAFF
many,13,-,TRBV29-1,TRBJ2-3,TGCAGCGTTGGGGACCGAGGTTCAGCTACGCAGTATTTT,CSVGDRGSATQYF
many,15,-,TRBV24-1,TRBJ2-3,TGTGCCACCAGTGTGCCCGGGTCCGGCACAGATACGCAGTATTTT,CATSVPGSGTDTQYF
many,13,-,TRBV20-1,TRBJ1-5,TGCAGTGCCCCCGGACAGCCGAATCAGCCCCAGCATTTT,CSAPGQPNQPQHF
-,13,TRBD1,TRBV10-3,TRBJ1-5,TGTGCCTGCGACAGGGGGCTTAATCAGCCCCAGCATTTT,CACDRGLNQPQHF
-,13,-,TRBV24-1,TRBJ1-5,TGTGTCAGCAGGGCAGGGATGGGTCAGCCCCAGCATTTT,CVSRAGMGQPQHF
-,13,-,TRBV2,TRBJ1-6,TGTGCCAGCAGGGGGGGAGACACTCCACCCCTCCACTTT,CASRGGDTPPLHF
-,13,TRBD1,TRBV20-1,TRBJ2-7,TGCAGTGCTTTGGACAGGGTCTCCTACGAGCAGTACTTC,CSALDRVSYEQYF
-,13,-,TRBV12-3/TRBV12-4,TRBJ2-5,TGTGCCAGCAGTAGCGGGACAGCCGGGACCCAGTACTTC,CASSSGTAGTQYF
-,16,TRBD2,TRBV11-2,TRBJ2-2,TGTGCCAGCAGCTTACAAGAGCGGGAGGGAAACGGGGAGCTGTTTTTT,CASSLQEREGNGELFF
-,16,TRBD1,TRBV3-1,TRBJ2-1,TGTGCCAGCAGCCTCCCAAGACAGGGCAGCTACAATGAGCAGTTCTTC,CASSLPRQGSYNEQFF
-,12,-,TRBV20-1,TRBJ1-1,TGCAGTGCGTACGACAGTAACACTGAAGCTTTCTTT,CSAYDSNTEAFF
once,13,-,TRBV20-1,TRBJ1-4,TGCAGTGCCGAAAGTAGGGAAGGGGAAAAACTGTTTTTT,CSAESREGEKLFF
-,17,-,TRBV4-2,TRBJ2-1,TGTGCCAGCAGCCAAGGGTCCGGGAGCCCCTATAGGCATGAGCAGTTCTTC,CASSQGSGSPYRHEQFF
-,14,-,TRBV10-2,TRBJ2-7,TGCGCCACCAAGATAGGAGGGGCCTATTACGAGCAGTACTTC,CATKIGGAYYEQYF
many,15,TRBD2,TRBV2,TRBJ2-5,TGTGCCAGCAGGAGACGGGAGGGCCGGGGAGAGACCCAGTACTTC,CASRRREGRGETQYF
-,14,-,TRBV6-1,TRBJ1-5,TGTCCCACTAAACCGGGACTTTTGACTCAGCCCCAGCATTTT,CPTKPGLLTQPQHF
-,16,-,TRBV11-1,TRBJ2-1,TGTGCCAGCAAGTCCCGGTCCAGCGGCGAAGACAATGAGCAGTTCTTC,CASKSRSSGEDNEQFF
many,15,TRBD2,TRBV9,TRBJ2-3,TGTGCCAGCAGCGGGACTAGCGTGGGCACAGATACGCAGTATTTT,CASSGTSVGTDTQYF